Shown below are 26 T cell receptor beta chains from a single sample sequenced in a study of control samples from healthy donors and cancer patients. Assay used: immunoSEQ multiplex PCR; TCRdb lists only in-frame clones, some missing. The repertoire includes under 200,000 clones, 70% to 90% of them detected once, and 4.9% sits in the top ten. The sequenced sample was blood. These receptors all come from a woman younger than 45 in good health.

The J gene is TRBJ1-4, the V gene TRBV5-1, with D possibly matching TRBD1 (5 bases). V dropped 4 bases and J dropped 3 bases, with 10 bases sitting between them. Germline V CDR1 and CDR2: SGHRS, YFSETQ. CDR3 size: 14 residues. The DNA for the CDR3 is TGCGCCAGCAGCATAGGGACCTCTAATGAAAAACTGTTTTTT. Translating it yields CASSIGTSNEKLFF.

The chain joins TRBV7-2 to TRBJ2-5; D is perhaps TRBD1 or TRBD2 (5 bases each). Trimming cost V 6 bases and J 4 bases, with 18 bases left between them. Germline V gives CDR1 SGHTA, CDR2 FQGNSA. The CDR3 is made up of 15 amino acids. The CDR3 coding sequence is TGTGCCAGCAGAGAAGGGGCCCTCCGGGGAGAGACCCAGTACTTC. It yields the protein CASREGALRGETQYF.

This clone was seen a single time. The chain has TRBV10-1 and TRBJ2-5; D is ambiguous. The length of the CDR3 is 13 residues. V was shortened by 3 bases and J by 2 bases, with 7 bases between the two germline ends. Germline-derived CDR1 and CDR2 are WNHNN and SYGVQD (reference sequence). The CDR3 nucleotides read TGCGCCAGCAGTGAATCGTGGCAAGAGACCCAGTACTTC. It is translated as CASSESWQETQYF.

Written as DNA, the CDR3 is TGTGCCAGCAGCCTCGACTACGAGCAGTACTTC. Protein product: CASSLDYEQYF. This chain uses TRBV28 with TRBJ2-7; the D is unclear. Germline CDR1 reads MDHEN; CDR2 reads SYDVKM. Trimming removed 6 bases at V and 3 bases at J, with 6 bases between. The CDR3 loop spans 11 amino acids.

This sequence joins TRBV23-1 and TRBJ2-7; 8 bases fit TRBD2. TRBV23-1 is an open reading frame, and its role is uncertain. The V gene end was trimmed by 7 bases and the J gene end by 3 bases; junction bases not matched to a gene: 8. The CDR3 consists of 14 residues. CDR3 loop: CASTSSGHYYEQYF. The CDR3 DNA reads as TGCGCCAGCACCTCTAGCGGGCACTACTACGAGCAGTACTTC.

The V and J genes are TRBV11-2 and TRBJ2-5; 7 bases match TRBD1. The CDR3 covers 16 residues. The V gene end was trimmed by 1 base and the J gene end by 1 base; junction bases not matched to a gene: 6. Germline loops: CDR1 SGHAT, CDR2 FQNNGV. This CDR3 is CASSLAQGVAQETQYF. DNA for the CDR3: TGTGCCAGCAGCTTAGCTCAGGGGGTGGCCCAAGAGACCCAGTACTTC.

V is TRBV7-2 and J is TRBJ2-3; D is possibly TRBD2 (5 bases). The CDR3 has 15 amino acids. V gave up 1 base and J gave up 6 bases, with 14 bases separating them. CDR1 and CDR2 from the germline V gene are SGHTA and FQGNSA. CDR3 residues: CASSLVEALGDTQYF. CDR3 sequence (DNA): TGTGCCAGCAGCTTAGTGGAGGCCTTGGGGGATACGCAGTATTTT.

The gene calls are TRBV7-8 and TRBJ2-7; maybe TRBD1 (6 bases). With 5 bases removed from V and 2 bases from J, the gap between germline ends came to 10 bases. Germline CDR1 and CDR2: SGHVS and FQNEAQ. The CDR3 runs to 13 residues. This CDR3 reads CASSIGQTYEQYV. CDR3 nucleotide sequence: TGTGCCAGCAGCATAGGACAGACCTACGAGCAGTACGTC.

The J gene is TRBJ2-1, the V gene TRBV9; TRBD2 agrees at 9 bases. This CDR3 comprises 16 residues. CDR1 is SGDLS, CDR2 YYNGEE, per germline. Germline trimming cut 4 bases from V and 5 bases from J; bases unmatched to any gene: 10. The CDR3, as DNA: TGTGCCAGCAGCCGCCGCGCGGGGGGGAGAGACAATGAGCAGTTCTTC. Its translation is CASSRRAGGRDNEQFF.

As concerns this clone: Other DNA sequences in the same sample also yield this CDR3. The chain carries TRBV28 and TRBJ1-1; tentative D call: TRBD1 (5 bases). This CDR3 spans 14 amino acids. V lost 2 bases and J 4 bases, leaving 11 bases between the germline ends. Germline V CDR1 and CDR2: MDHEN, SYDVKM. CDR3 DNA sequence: TGTGCCAGCAGTTTACAGGGAGGAGGCACTGAAGCTTTCTTT. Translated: CASSLQGGGTEAFF.

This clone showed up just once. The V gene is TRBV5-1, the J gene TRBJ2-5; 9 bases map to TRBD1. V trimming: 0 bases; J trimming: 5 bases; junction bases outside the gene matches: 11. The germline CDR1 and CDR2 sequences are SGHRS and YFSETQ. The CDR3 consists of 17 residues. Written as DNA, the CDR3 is TGCGCCAGCAGCTTGGTTGGTTTAGGGACAGGGTCGGAGACCCAGTACTTC. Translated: CASSLVGLGTGSETQYF.

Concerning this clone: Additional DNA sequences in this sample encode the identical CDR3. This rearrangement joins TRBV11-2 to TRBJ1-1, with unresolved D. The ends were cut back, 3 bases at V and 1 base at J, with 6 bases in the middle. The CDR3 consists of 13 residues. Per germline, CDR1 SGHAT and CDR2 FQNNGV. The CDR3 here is CASSLGPNTEAFF. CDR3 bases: TGTGCCAGCAGCTTGGGCCCGAACACTGAAGCTTTCTTT.

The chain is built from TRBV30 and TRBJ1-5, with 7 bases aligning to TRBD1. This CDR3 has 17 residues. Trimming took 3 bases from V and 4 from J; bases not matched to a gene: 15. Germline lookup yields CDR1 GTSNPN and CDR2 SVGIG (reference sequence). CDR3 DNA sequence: TGTGCCTGGAGCCCAAGATATAGTGGGACAGATAATCAGCCCCAGCATTTT. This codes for CAWSPRYSGTDNQPQHF.

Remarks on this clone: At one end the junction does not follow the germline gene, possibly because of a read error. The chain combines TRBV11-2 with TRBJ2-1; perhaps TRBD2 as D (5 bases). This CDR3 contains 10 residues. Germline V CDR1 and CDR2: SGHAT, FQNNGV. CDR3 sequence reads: CASSSQERVF. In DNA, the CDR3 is TGTGCCAGCAGCTCCCAAGAGAGGGTCTTC.

CDR3 region: CASSPGVVGEQYF. The DNA for the CDR3 is TGTGCCAGCAGCCCAGGGGTGGTGGGTGAGCAGTACTTC. V is TRBV7-9 and J is TRBJ2-7; tentatively, D is TRBD1 (6 bases). The ends were cut back, 5 bases at V and 7 bases at J, with 15 bases in the middle. Germline V gene lookup returns CDR1 SEHNR and CDR2 FQNEAQ (reference sequence). The CDR3 spans 13 residues. Variable domain in full (rest from reference TRBV7-9 and TRBJ2-7): DTGVSQNPRHKITKRGQNVTFRCDPISEHNRLYWYRQTLGQGPEFLTYFQNEAQLEKSRLLSDRFSAERPKGSFSTLEIQRTEQGDSAMYLCASSPGVVGEQYFGPGTRLTVT.

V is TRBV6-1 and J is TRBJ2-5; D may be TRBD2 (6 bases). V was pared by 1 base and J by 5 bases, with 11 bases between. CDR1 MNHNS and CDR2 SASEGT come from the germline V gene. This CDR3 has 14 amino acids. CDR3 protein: CASSEGTGVETQYF. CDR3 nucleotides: TGTGCCAGCAGTGAAGGGACGGGAGTGGAGACCCAGTACTTC.

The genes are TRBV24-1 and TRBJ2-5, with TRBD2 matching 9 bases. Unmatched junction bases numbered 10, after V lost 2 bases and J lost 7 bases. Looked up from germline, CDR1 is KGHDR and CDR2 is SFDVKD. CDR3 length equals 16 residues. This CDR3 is CATSDWSSGGPVTQYF. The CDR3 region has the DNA TGTGCCACCAGTGATTGGAGTAGCGGGGGCCCTGTGACCCAGTACTTC.

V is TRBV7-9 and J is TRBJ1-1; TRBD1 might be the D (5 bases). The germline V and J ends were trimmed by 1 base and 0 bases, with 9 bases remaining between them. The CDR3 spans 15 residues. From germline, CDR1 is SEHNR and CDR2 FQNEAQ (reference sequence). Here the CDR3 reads CASSLVDRMNTEAFF. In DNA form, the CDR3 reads TGTGCCAGCAGCTTAGTAGACAGAATGAACACTGAAGCTTTCTTT.

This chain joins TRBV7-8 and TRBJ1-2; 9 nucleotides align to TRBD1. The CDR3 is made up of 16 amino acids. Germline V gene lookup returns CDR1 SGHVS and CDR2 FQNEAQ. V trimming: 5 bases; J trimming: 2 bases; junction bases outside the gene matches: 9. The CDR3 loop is CASSRATGTGNYGYTF. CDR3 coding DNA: TGTGCCAGCAGCCGAGCAACCGGGACAGGGAACTATGGCTACACCTTC.

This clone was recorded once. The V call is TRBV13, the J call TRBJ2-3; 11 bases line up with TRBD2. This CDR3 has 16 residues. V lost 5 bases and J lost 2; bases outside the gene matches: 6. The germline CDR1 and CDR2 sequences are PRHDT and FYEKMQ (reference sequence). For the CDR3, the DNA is TGTGCCAGCAGCGGATTAGCGGGAGGGCCCACAGATACGCAGTATTTT. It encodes CASSGLAGGPTDTQYF.

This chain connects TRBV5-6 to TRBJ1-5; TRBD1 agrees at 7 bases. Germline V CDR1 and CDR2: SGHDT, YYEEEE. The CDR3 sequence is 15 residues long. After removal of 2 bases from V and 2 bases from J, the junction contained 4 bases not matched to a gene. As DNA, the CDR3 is TGTGCCAGCAGCTTTCTCGACAGGGGCAATCAGCCCCAGCATTTT. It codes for CASSFLDRGNQPQHF.

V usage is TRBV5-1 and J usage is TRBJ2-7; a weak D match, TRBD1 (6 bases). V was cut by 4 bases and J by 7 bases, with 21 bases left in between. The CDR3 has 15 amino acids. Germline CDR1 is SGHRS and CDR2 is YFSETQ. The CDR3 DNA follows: TGCGCCAGCAGCCCGGGACACAACTATCGTGGGGAGCAGTACGTC. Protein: CASSPGHNYRGEQYV.

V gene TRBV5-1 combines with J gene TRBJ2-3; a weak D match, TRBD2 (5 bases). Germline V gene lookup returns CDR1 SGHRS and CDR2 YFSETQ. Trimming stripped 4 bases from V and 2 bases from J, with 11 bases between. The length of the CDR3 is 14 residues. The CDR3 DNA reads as TGCGCCAGCAGCCTGTTCGGGGACACAGATACGCAGTATTTT. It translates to CASSLFGDTDTQYF.

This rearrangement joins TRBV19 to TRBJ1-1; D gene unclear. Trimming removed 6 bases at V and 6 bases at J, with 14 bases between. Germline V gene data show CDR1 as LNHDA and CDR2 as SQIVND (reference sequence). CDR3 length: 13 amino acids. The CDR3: CASRWKDFAEAFF. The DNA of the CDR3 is TGTGCCAGTAGATGGAAGGATTTCGCTGAAGCTTTCTTT.

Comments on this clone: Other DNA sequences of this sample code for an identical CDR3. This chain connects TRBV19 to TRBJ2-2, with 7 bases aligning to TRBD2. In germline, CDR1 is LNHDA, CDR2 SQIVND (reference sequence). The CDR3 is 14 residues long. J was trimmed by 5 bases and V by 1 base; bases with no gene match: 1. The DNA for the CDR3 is TGTGCCAGTAGTATAGCGCGGGGGACCGGGGAGCTGTTTTTT. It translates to CASSIARGTGELFF. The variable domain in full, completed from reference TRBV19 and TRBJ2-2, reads DGGITQSPKYLFRKEGQNVTLSCEQNLNHDAMYWYRQDPGQGLRLIYYSQIVNDFQKGDIAEGYSVSREKKESFPLTVTSAQKNPTAFYLCASSIARGTGELFFGEGSRLTVL.

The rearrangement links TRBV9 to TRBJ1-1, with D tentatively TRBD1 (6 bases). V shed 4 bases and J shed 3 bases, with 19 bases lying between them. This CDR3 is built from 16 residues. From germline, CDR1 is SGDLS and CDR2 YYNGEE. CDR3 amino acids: CASSPYRGNRDTEAFF. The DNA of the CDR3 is TGTGCCAGCAGCCCATATAGGGGGAACAGGGACACTGAAGCTTTCTTT.